Listed here is a single T cell receptor (beta chain). Its antigen is undetermined. The TCR beta cDNA came from 5'RACE template switching with UMIs. Following a re-call of the 5' RACE reads, TCRdb has one entry per CDR3 protein and lacks DNA. The sample holds 250,000 or so distinct CDR3 sequences. The sample is drawn from a study of T cells expressing NK-cell markers. Notes on the study in general: A range of about 1.0-8% of CD8+ T cells consisted of dominant NKG2C+ clonotypes in several donors. Dominance of the CD3+CD56-NKG2C+ fraction by these clonotypes also held in several donors.

This CDR3 is built from 16 residues. Per the germline V gene, CDR1 is SGHDT and CDR2 is YYEEEE. The TCR sequence derives from a woman between 18 and 75 years old in good health. V usage is TRBV5-6 and J usage is TRBJ1-5; TCRdb calls TRBD1, which cannot be checked without DNA. The sample taken for sequencing was blood T cells: a sorted CD56 or NKG2C T cell subset, CD4+ or CD8+ T cells, or bulk PBMC T cells (not recorded which). The CDR3 region is CASSRGDRVVDQPQHF.